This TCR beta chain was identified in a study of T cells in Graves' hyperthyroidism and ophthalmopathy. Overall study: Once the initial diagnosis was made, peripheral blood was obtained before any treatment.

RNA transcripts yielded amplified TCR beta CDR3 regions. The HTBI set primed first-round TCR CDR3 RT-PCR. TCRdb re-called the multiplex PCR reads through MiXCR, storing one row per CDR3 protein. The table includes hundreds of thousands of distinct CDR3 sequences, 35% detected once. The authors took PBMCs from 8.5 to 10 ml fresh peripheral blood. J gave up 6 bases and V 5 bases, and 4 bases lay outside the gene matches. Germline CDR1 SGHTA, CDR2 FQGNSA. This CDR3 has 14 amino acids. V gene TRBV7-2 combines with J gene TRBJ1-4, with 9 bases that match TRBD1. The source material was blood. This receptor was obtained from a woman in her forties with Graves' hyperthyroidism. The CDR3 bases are TGTGCCAGCAGCGACAGGACAGGGGATGAAAAACTGTTTTTT. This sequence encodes CASSDRTGDEKLFF.